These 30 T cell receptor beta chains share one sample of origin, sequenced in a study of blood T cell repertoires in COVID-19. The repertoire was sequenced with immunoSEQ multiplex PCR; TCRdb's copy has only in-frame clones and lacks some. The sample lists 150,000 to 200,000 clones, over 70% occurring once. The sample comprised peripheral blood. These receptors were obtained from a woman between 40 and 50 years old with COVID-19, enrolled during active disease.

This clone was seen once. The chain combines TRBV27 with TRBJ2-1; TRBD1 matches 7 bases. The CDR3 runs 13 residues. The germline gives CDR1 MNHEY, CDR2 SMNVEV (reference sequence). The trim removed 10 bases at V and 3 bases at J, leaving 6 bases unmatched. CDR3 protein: CATMTGHYNEQFF. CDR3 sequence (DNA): TGTGCCACCATGACAGGGCACTACAATGAGCAGTTCTTC.

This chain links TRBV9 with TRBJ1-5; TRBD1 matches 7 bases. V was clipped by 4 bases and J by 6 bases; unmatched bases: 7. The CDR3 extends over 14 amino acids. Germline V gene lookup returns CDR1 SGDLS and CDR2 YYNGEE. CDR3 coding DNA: TGTGCCAGCAGCCCGGGACAGACCTCTCAGCCCCAGCATTTT. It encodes CASSPGQTSQPQHF.

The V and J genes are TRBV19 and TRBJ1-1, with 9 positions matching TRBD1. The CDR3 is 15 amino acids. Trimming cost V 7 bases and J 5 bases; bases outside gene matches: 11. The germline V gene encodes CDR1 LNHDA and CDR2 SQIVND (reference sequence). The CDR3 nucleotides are TGTGCCAGTATTGGGGACAGGGCGGTGGGGACTGAAGCTTTCTTT. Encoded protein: CASIGDRAVGTEAFF.

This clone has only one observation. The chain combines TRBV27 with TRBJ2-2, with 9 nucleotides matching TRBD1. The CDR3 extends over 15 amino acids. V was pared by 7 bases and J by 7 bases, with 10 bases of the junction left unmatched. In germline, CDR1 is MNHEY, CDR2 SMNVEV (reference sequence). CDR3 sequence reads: CASKSGTGTIGELFF. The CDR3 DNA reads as TGTGCCAGCAAATCCGGGACAGGGACGATCGGGGAGCTGTTTTTT.

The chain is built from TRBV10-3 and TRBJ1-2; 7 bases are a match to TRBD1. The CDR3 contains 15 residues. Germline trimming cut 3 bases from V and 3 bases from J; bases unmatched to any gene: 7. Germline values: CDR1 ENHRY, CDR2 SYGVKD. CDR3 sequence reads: CAISDSGTVYYGYTF. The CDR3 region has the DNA TGTGCCATCAGTGACTCCGGGACAGTCTACTATGGCTACACCTTC.

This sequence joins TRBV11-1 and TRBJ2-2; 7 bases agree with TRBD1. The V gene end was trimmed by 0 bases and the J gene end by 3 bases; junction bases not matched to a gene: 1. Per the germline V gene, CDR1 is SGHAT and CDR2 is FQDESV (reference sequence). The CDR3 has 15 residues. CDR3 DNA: TGTGCCAGCAGCTTAGCAGGGGGCGACACCGGGGAGCTGTTTTTT. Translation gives CASSLAGGDTGELFF.

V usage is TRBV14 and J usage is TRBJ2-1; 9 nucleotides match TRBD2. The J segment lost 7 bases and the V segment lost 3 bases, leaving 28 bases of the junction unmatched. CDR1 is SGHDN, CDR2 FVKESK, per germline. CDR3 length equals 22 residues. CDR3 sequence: CASSHVHPRPGTSIRIGNEQFF. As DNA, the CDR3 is TGTGCCAGCAGCCATGTCCACCCCCGTCCCGGGACTAGCATACGTATCGGGAATGAGCAGTTCTTC.

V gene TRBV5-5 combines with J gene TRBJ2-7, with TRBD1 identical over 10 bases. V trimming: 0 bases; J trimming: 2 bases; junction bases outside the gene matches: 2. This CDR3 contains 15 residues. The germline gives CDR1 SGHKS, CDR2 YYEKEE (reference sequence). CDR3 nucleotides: TGTGCCAGCAGCTTGGAAGGACAGGGGGCCTACGAGCAGTACTTC. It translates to CASSLEGQGAYEQYF.

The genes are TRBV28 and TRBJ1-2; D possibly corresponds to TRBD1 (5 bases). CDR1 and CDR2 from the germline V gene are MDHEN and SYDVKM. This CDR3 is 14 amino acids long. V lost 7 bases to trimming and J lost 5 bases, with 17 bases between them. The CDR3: CASTLGYRPYGYTF. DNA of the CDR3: TGTGCCAGCACCCTGGGATACAGGCCTTATGGCTACACCTTC.

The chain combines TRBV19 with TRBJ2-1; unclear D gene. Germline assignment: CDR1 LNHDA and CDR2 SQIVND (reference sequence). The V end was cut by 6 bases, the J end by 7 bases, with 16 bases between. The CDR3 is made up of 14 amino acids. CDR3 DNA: TGTGCCAGTAGCCTACGCGGAACCTTTAATGAGCAGTTCTTC. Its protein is CASSLRGTFNEQFF.

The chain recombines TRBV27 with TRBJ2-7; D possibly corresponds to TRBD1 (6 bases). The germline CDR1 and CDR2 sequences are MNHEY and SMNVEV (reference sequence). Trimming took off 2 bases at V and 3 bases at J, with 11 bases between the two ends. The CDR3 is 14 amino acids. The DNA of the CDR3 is TGTGCCAGCAGTTTACGGGACAACCACTACGAGCAGTACTTC. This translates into CASSLRDNHYEQYF.

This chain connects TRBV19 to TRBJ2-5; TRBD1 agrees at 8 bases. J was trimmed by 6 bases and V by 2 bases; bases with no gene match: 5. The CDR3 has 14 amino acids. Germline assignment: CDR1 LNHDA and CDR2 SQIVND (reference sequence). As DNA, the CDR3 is TGTGCCAGTAGTATACAGGGGGCCTGGAAGACCCAGTACTTC. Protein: CASSIQGAWKTQYF.

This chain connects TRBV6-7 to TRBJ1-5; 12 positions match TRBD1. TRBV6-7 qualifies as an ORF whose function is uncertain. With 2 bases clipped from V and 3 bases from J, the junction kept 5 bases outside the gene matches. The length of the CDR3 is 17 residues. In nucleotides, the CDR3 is TGTGCCAGCAGTTACCCCGGGACAGGGGGCGTCAATCAGCCCCAGCATTTT. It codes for CASSYPGTGGVNQPQHF.

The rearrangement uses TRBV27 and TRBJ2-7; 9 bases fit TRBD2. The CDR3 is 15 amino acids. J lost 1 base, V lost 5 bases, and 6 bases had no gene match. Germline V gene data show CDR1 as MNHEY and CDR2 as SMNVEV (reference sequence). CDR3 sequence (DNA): TGTGCCAGCAGTCAGGGTAGCGGGAGTTCCTACGAGCAGTACTTC. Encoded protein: CASSQGSGSSYEQYF.

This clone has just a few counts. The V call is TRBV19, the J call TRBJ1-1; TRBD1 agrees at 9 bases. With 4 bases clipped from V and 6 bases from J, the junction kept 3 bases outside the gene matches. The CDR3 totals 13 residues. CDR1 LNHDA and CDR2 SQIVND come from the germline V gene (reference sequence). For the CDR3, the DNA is TGTGCCAGTAGTAACAGGGGGCGGCCTGAAGCTTTCTTT. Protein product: CASSNRGRPEAFF.

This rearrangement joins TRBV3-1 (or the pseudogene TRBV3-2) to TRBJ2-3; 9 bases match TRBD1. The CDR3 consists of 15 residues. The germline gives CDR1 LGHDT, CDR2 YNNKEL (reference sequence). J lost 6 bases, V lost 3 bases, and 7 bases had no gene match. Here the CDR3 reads CASSHSGTGIDTQYF. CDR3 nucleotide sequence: TGTGCCAGCAGCCATTCCGGGACAGGGATCGATACGCAGTATTTT.

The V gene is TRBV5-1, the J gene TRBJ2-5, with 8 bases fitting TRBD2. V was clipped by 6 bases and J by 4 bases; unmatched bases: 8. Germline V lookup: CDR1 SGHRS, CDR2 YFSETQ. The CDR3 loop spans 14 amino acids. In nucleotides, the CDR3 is TGCGCCAGCACCGGACATCGGGGGGGAGAGACCCAGTACTTC. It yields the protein CASTGHRGGETQYF.

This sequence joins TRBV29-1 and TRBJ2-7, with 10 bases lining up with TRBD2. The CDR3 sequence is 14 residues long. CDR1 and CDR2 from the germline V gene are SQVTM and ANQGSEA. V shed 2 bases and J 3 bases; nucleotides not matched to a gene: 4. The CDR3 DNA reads TGCAGCGTTGAAACTAGCGGGAACCGCTACGAGCAGTACTTC. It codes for CSVETSGNRYEQYF.

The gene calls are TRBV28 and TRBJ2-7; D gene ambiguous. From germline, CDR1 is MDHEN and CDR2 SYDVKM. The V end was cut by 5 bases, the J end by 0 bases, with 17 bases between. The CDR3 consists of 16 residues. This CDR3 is CASSPPVHSYSYEQYF. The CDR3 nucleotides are TGTGCCAGCAGTCCCCCGGTACACAGTTACTCCTACGAGCAGTACTTC.

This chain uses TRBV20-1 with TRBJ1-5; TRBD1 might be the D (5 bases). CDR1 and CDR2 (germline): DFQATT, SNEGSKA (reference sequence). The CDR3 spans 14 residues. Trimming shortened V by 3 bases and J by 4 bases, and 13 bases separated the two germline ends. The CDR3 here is CSASKAGNNQPQHF. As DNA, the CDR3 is TGCAGTGCTAGTAAGGCAGGGAATAATCAGCCCCAGCATTTT.

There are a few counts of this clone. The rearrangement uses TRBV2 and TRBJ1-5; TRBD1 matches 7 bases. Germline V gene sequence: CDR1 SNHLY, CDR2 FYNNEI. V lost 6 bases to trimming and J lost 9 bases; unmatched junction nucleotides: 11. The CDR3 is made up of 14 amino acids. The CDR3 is CASRVDRDTGPQHF. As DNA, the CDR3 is TGTGCCAGCAGGGTCGACAGGGACACTGGGCCCCAGCATTTT.

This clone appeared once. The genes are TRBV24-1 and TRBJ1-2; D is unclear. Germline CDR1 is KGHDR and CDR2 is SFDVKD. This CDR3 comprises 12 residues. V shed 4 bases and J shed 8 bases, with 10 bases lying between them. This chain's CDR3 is CATSDPRGGYTF. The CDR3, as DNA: TGTGCCACCAGTGACCCCCGCGGCGGCTACACCTTC.

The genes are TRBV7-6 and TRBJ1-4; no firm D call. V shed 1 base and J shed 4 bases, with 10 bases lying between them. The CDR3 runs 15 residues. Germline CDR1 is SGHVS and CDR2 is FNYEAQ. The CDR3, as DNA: TGTGCCAGCAGCTTAGTTGCTCAGTATAATGAAAAACTGTTTTTT. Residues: CASSLVAQYNEKLFF. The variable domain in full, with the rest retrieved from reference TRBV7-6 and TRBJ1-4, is GAGVSQSPRYKVTKRGQDVALRCDPISGHVSLYWYRQALGQGPEFLTYFNYEAQQDKSGLPNDRFSAERPEGSISTLTIQRTEQRDSAMYRCASSLVAQYNEKLFFGSGTQLSVL.

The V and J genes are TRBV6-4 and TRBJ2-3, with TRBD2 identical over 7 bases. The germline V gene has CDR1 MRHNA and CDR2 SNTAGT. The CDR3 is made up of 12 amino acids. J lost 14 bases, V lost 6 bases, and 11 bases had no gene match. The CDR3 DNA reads TGTGCCAGCAGAGGGACCGGGACTAAGGCGTATTTT. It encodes CASRGTGTKAYF.

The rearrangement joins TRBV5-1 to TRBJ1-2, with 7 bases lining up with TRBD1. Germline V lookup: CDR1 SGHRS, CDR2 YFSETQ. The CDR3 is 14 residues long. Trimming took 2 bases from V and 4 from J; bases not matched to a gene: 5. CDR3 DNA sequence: TGCGCCAGCAGCTTCGCGACAGGGAGCTATGGCTACACCTTC. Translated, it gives CASSFATGSYGYTF.

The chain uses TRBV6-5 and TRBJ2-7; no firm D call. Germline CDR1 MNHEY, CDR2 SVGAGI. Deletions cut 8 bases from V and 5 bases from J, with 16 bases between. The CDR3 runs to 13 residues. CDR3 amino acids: CASGLRRPDEQYF. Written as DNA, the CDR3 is TGTGCCAGCGGCCTCCGGAGACCCGACGAGCAGTACTTC.

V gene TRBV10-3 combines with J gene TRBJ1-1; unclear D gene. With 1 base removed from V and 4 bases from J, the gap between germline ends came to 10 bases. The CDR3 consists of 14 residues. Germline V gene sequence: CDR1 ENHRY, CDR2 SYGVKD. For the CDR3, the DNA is TGTGCCATCAGTGAGTATGGAGACTCCACTGAAGCTTTCTTT. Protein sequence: CAISEYGDSTEAFF.

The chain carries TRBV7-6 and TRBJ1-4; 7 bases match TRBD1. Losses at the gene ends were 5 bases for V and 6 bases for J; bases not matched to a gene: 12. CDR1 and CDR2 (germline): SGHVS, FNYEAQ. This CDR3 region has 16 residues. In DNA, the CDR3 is TGTGCCAGCAGCCAAACCTTGGGACAGCGCCATGAAAAACTGTTTTTT. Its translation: CASSQTLGQRHEKLFF.

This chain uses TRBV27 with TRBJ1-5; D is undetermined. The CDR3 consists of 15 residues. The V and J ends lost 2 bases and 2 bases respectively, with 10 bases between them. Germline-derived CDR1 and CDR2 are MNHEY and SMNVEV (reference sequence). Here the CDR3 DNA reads TGTGCCAGCAGTTTAGGGAGCGCCCGCAATCAGCCCCAGCATTTT. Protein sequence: CASSLGSARNQPQHF.

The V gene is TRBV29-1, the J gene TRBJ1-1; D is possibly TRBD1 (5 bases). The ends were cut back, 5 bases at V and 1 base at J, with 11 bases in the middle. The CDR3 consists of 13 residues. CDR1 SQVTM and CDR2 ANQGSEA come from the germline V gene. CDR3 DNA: TGCAGCGTTTCTCCAGGGCCGAACACTGAAGCTTTCTTT. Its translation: CSVSPGPNTEAFF. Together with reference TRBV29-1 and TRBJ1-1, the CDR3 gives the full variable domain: SAVISQKPSRDICQRGTSLTIQCQVDSQVTMMFWYRQQPGQSLTLIATANQGSEATYESGFVIDKFPISRPNLTFSTLTVSNMSPEDSSIYLCSVSPGPNTEAFFGQGTRLTVV.